A single T cell receptor beta chain is shown here with its context. The sample originates from a study of OX40 agonist ivuxolimab in advanced cancers. Method: immunoSEQ multiplex PCR; TCRdb's copy keeps in-frame clones and lacks some. The repertoire holds just under 75,000 clones, around nine tenths seen once, with over 0.35% in the top ten. Trimming removed 4 bases from V and 1 base from J; junction bases left unmatched: 9. Germline-derived CDR1 and CDR2 are SGHTA and FQGNSA. The CDR3 sequence is 16 residues long. At baseline, cycle 4 day 1, and cycle 7 day 1, blood was sampled. This specimen consisted of CD4+ or CD8+ T cells sorted from blood, obtained in a trial of the OX40 agonist ivuxolimab. The gene calls are TRBV7-2 and TRBJ1-1; 7 nucleotides line up with TRBD1. This TCR was recovered from an adult with an advanced solid tumor such as melanoma, head and neck, liver or kidney cancer. Written as DNA, the CDR3 is TGTGCCAGCAGCTATAGGGCGGGACAGAAGAACACTGAAGCTTTCTTT. It specifies CASSYRAGQKNTEAFF. The complete variable domain, with remaining parts taken from reference TRBV7-2 and TRBJ1-1, reads GAGVSQSPSNKVTEKGKDVELRCDPISGHTALYWYRQSLGQGLEFLIYFQGNSAPDKSGLPSDRFSAERTGGSVSTLTIQRTQQEDSAVYLCASSYRAGQKNTEAFFGQGTRLTVV.